A single sample is the source of the 23 T cell receptor beta chains below, sequenced in a study of technical replicates of blood from a handful of donors. The method was immunoSEQ multiplex PCR; TCRdb's version includes in-frame clones alone and lacks a portion of them. The sample has under 90,000 clones; almost 98% are singletons. Sequencing used T cells isolated from PBMCs. These receptor sequences come from a human donor in good health.

The chain employs TRBV6-1 and TRBJ1-4, with 9 bases that match TRBD1. This CDR3 is 13 amino acids long. After removal of 6 bases from V and 8 bases from J, the junction contained 4 bases not matched to a gene. Per germline, CDR1 MNHNS and CDR2 SASEGT. The DNA of the CDR3 is TGTGCCAGCAGAACAGGGGGCCAGGAAAAACTGTTTTTT. Amino acids: CASRTGGQEKLFF.

This chain connects TRBV19 to TRBJ2-7; 8 bases agree with TRBD1. CDR1 is LNHDA, CDR2 SQIVND, per germline (reference sequence). The CDR3 has 14 amino acids. V lost 4 bases, J lost 4 bases, and 6 bases stayed unmatched. DNA of the CDR3: TGTGCCAGTAGTAATGACAGGGGCCCTTACGAGCAGTACTTC. This translates into CASSNDRGPYEQYF.

The CDR3 protein is CASSQGSWESSYNEQFF. The DNA for the CDR3 is TGCGCCAGCAGCCAAGGTTCGTGGGAGAGCTCCTACAATGAGCAGTTCTTC. The chain has TRBV4-1 and TRBJ2-1; D is possibly TRBD2 (5 bases). The CDR3 totals 17 residues. With 1 base removed from V and 0 bases from J, the gap between germline ends came to 13 bases. Germline V gene sequence: CDR1 MGHRA, CDR2 YSYEKL.

The count of this clone is one. The chain has TRBV7-8 and TRBJ2-1; 7 bases match TRBD1. With V trimmed by 4 bases and J by 6 bases, 21 bases remained unmatched. Germline CDR1 is SGHVS and CDR2 is FQNEAQ. This CDR3 is 19 amino acids long. The CDR3 DNA reads TGTGCCAGCAGCTACCGGCTTGGGGGTTCAGGGGGAACGGTCAATGAGCAGTTCTTC. Encoded protein: CASSYRLGGSGGTVNEQFF.

This clone was seen just once. The V call is TRBV7-9, the J call TRBJ2-5; D is possibly TRBD2 (6 bases). Germline assignment: CDR1 SEHNR and CDR2 FQNEAQ (reference sequence). With 5 bases removed from V and 5 bases from J, the gap between germline ends came to 15 bases. CDR3 length: 14 amino acids. CDR3 region: CASSPFGRSETQYF. CDR3 nucleotides: TGTGCCAGCAGCCCCTTTGGGAGGTCGGAGACCCAGTACTTC. Full variable domain (missing parts from reference TRBV7-9 and TRBJ2-5): DTGVSQNPRHKITKRGQNVTFRCDPISEHNRLYWYRQTLGQGPEFLTYFQNEAQLEKSRLLSDRFSAERPKGSFSTLEIQRTEQGDSAMYLCASSPFGRSETQYFGPGTRLLVL.

The CDR3 DNA sequence: TGTGCCAGCAGGGAAACAAGGAGACTGAACACTGAAGCTTTCTTT. It yields the protein CASRETRRLNTEAFF. The chain combines TRBV6-5 with TRBJ1-1; no firm D call. V was trimmed by 6 bases and J by 0 bases, leaving 14 bases between them. There are 15 residues in the CDR3. Germline V lookup: CDR1 MNHEY, CDR2 SVGAGI.

This clone was found a few times. The genes are TRBV28 and TRBJ2-1; D not resolved. V lost 2 bases and J lost 10, with 6 bases in between. CDR1 and CDR2 (germline): MDHEN, SYDVKM. The CDR3 runs 11 residues. CDR3 DNA sequence: TGTGCCAGCAGTTTACATGTGGAGCAGTTCTTC. Translation: CASSLHVEQFF.

V usage is TRBV11-3 and J usage is TRBJ2-1, with TRBD1 as a possible D gene (6 bases). Trimming removed 2 bases at V and 9 bases at J, with 17 bases between. Germline lookup yields CDR1 SGHNT and CDR2 YENEEA. This CDR3 is built from 15 residues. CDR3 protein: CASSLTGTSRAEQFF. Written as DNA, the CDR3 is TGTGCCAGCAGCTTAACCGGGACATCAAGAGCTGAGCAGTTCTTC.

The rearrangement uses TRBV27 and TRBJ2-7, with 8 bases matching TRBD2. CDR1 and CDR2 from the germline V gene are MNHEY and SMNVEV (reference sequence). V lost 5 bases to trimming and J lost 3 bases; unmatched junction nucleotides: 9. This CDR3 contains 15 residues. CDR3 bases: TGTGCCAGCAGTCCCCTTTTAGCGGGGCGCTACGAGCAGTACTTC. It encodes CASSPLLAGRYEQYF.

This clone was seen once. The J gene is TRBJ2-3, the V gene TRBV6-4, with D possibly being TRBD1 (6 bases). Germline CDR1 is MRHNA and CDR2 is SNTAGT. Trimming stripped 3 bases from V and 2 bases from J, with 15 bases between. This CDR3 has 16 amino acids. The CDR3 region is CASSETRGTHTDTQYF. CDR3 in DNA: TGTGCCAGCAGTGAAACCAGGGGCACACACACAGATACGCAGTATTTT.

In its sample, this clone was seen once. This chain connects TRBV19 to TRBJ1-1; D remains unclear. The CDR3 spans 14 residues. Per germline, CDR1 LNHDA and CDR2 SQIVND (reference sequence). Trimming left V 3 bases short and J 4 bases short, with 12 bases between. CDR3 nucleotides: TGTGCCAGTAGTATGCGGGGTTTGGGCACTGAAGCTTTCTTT. It is translated as CASSMRGLGTEAFF.

The V call is TRBV29-1, the J call TRBJ2-1, with 12 bases identical to TRBD2. Germline V gene sequence: CDR1 SQVTM, CDR2 ANQGSEA. The CDR3 extends over 14 amino acids. With V trimmed by 7 bases and J by 2 bases, 3 bases remained unmatched. CDR3 DNA: TGCAGCGACCGGACTAGCGGGGCCTACAATGAGCAGTTCTTC. It is translated as CSDRTSGAYNEQFF.

This clone was seen a single time. The chain couples TRBV21-1 to TRBJ1-5; the table's D gene call, TRBD1, was not cross checked with the DNA. TRBV21-1 is assigned pseudogene status. The CDR3 contains 14 residues. DNA for the CDR3: TGTGCCAGCAGCAAAGTAGGCAGGAATCAGCCCCAGCATTTT. Translated, it gives CASSKVGRNQPQHF.

This clone was detected once. The chain is built from TRBV2 and TRBJ2-2; D might be TRBD1 (6 bases). Germline V gives CDR1 SNHLY, CDR2 FYNNEI. V shed 6 bases and J shed 4 bases, with 15 bases lying between them. CDR3 length: 15 amino acids. The CDR3 nucleotides read TGTGCCAGCAGGACCGGGACATATACCACCGGGGAGCTGTTTTTT. It specifies CASRTGTYTTGELFF.

The chain links TRBV4-2 to TRBJ1-2; D perhaps matches TRBD1 (5 bases). This CDR3 is built from 18 residues. Germline V gives CDR1 LGHNA, CDR2 YNFKEQ. V lost 1 base and J 6 bases, leaving 24 bases between the germline ends. The CDR3 sequence: CASSQGISWTGGLDGYTF. CDR3 in DNA: TGTGCCAGCAGCCAAGGAATAAGCTGGACGGGGGGATTGGATGGCTACACCTTC.

The chain employs TRBV28 and TRBJ1-1; 8 positions agree with TRBD1. The CDR3 contains 16 residues. V was pared by 5 bases and J by 4 bases, with 12 bases of the junction left unmatched. CDR1 MDHEN and CDR2 SYDVKM come from the germline V gene. The CDR3: CASSDRTQGAGTEAFF. CDR3 DNA: TGTGCCAGCAGTGATAGAACTCAGGGGGCTGGCACTGAAGCTTTCTTT.

The V and J genes are TRBV5-6 and TRBJ2-1; tentatively, D is TRBD2 (7 bases). CDR3 length: 15 amino acids. Germline lookup yields CDR1 SGHDT and CDR2 YYEEEE. Trimming cost V 4 bases and J 8 bases, with 19 bases left between them. The CDR3 nucleotides are TGTGCCAGCAGCACAAGGGGGAGGGCCCCCGATGAGCAGTTCTTC. Translation: CASSTRGRAPDEQFF.

The chain combines TRBV5-1 with TRBJ1-1; no firm D call. V lost 0 bases and J lost 1, with 13 bases in between. CDR3 length: 16 amino acids. Per the germline V gene, CDR1 is SGHRS and CDR2 is YFSETQ. The CDR3 DNA reads as TGCGCCAGCAGCTTGGGCGAGACTCCGGCGAACACTGAAGCTTTCTTT. Its protein is CASSLGETPANTEAFF.

The chain combines TRBV28 with TRBJ2-7; the match to TRBD2 covers 8 bases. This CDR3 has 12 residues. Germline lookup yields CDR1 MDHEN and CDR2 SYDVKM. After removal of 9 bases from V and 3 bases from J, the junction contained 4 bases not matched to a gene. CDR3 protein: CASSSGYYEQYF. As DNA, the CDR3 is TGTGCCAGTTCTAGCGGGTACTACGAGCAGTACTTC.

The chain links TRBV9 to TRBJ2-5; 15 positions match TRBD2. CDR1 SGDLS and CDR2 YYNGEE come from the germline V gene. The CDR3 is 15 residues long. The ends lost 3 bases at V and 5 bases at J; junction bases unmatched: 2. CDR3 coding DNA: TGTGCCAGCAGCGGGACTAGCGGGAGGGAGGAGACCCAGTACTTC. Its protein product is CASSGTSGREETQYF.

This clone was found once. The J gene is TRBJ2-1, the V gene TRBV5-1; 9 positions agree with TRBD2. V lost 5 bases and J lost 4; bases outside the gene matches: 7. The length of the CDR3 is 15 residues. The germline V gene has CDR1 SGHRS and CDR2 YFSETQ. The CDR3 loop reads CASSALAGLYNEQFF. In DNA form, the CDR3 reads TGCGCCAGCAGTGCCCTAGCGGGACTTTACAATGAGCAGTTCTTC.

The chain joins TRBV5-1 to TRBJ2-7; the D gene is possibly TRBD1 (6 bases). The CDR3 totals 15 residues. With 1 base removed from V and 2 bases from J, the gap between germline ends came to 13 bases. Germline values: CDR1 SGHRS, CDR2 YFSETQ. The CDR3 DNA reads TGCGCCAGCAGCTTGTTACAGGGAGCGGCCTACGAGCAGTACTTC. It translates to CASSLLQGAAYEQYF. Drawing the rest from reference TRBV5-1 and TRBJ2-7, the complete variable domain is KAGVTQTPRYLIKTRGQQVTLSCSPISGHRSVSWYQQTPGQGLQFLFEYFSETQRNKGNFPGRFSGRQFSNSRSEMNVSTLELGDSALYLCASSLLQGAAYEQYFGPGTRLTVT.

The rearrangement links TRBV2 to TRBJ1-4; D is undetermined. The CDR3 spans 12 residues. V was shortened by 3 bases and J by 8 bases, with 7 bases between the two germline ends. CDR1 and CDR2 from the germline V gene are SNHLY and FYNNEI. CDR3 bases: TGTGCCAGCAGTGAGTTACGGGAAAAACTGTTTTTT. Amino acid sequence: CASSELREKLFF.